These T cell receptor beta chains were read from a single sample in a study of T cell changes during pregnancy in multiple sclerosis. TCRdb's copy holds only in-frame clones and misses some; the assay was immunoSEQ multiplex PCR. Of about 32,000 clones in the sample, roughly 87% are singletons; the top ten hold roughly a tenth. The sequences come from CD8+ T cells from peripheral blood mononuclear cells, collected in the second trimester of pregnancy. All receptors come from a female donor with multiple sclerosis, enrolled in a pregnancy study. Both conserved end residues are trimmed from each CDR3.

>TRBV4-1
ASSQTSGGSYEQY
>TRBV28
ASSPQTSGVHETQY
>TRBV4-2
ASSQEIEPSSYNEQF
>TRBV27
ASRGTSGNYEQY
>TRBV7-9
ASSPSFGSGANVLT
>TRBV5-1
ASTLPGANYGYT
>TRBV7-8
ASSLDTGSYGYT
>TRBV27
ASSLSMSGELF
>TRBV4-1
ASSRQDGQSNQPQH
>TRBV27
ASSLQQGNYEQY
>TRBV28
ASSLSGQGADTQY
>TRBV5-6
ASSLGGEQY
>TRBV2
ASMVLDRVGEKLF
>TRBV5-1
ASSPEYNEQF
>TRBV14
ASSQGLTSGSYEQY
>TRBV20-1
SAFDRYEQY
>TRBV11-3
ASTPGRGYGNTEAF
>TRBV29-1
SVAGTGDTEAF
>TRBV5-4
ASSFGSGNTGELF
>TRBV5-6
ASSAIRDRGPYGYT
>TRBV28
ASRSTSGYEQY
>TRBV7-8
ASSFSRQGSYNSPLH
>TRBV9
ASRAGLGNTEAF
>TRBV5-1
ASSLTSNRYEQY
>TRBV9
ASSVGGGADNEQF
>TRBV7-8
ASSLVAGQTPNLP
>TRBV9
ASSGWGHPGETGELF
>TRBV9
ASSPQPGYNEQF
>TRBV5-1
ASSPGRAGGLYNEQF
>TRBV6-5
ASSYSVAGGSNEQF
>TRBV15
ATSSYQGSGANVLT
>TRBV7-9
ASSFNRGNTEAF
>TRBV2
ASSTGLARNEQF
>TRBV10-3
AISDGGRDGYT
>TRBV30
AWSVGGQGHGENT
>TRBV7-2
ASRYRTGISYEQY
>TRBV9
ASSAETTSGELF
>TRBV5-1
ASSLVTGKEQY
>TRBV13
ASSINRGYGGYT
>TRBV6-1
ASSEGTLSWETQY
>TRBV10-1
ASSDVTGTSGDNEQF
>TRBV6-1
ASSEAGARAEAF
>TRBV7-3
ATSLSGTGADTQY
>TRBV2
ASSPGGDSQETQY
>TRBV5-1
ASSSTGSGIYGYT
>TRBV29-1
SVEGRNNEQF
>TRBV7-3
ASSLTSGDTGELF
>TRBV2
ATPGAGPPYNEQF
>TRBV9
ASSVGLDRTNTEAF
>TRBV5-6
ASSSGHFPAYEQY
>TRBV14
ASSPSGRAARTGELF
>TRBV28
ASSYPQGAGNTEAF
>TRBV7-9
ASYQGANYGYT
>TRBV27
ASSLRDGHNEQF
>TRBV27
ASSQNSGDSYNEQF